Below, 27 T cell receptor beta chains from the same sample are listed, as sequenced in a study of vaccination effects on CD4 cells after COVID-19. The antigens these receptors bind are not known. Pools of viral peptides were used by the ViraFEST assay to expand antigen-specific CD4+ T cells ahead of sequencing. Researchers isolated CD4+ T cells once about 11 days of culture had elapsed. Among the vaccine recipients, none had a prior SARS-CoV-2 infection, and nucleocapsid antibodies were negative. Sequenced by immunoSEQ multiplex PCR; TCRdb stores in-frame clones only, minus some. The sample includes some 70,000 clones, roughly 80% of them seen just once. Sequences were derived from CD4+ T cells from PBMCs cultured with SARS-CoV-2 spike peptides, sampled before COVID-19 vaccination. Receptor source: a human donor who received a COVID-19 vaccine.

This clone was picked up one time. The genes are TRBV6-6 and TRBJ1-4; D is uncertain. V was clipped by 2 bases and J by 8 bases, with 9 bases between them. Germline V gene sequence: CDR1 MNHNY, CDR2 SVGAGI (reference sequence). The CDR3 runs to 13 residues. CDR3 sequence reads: CASSYPTAEKLFF. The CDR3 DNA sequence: TGTGCCAGCAGTTACCCCACAGCGGAAAAACTGTTTTTT.

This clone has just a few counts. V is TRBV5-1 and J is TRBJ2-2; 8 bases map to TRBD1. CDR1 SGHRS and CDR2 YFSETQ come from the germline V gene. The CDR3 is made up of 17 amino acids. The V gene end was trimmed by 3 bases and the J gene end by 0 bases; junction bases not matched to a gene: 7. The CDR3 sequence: CASSSRQGQTNTGELFF. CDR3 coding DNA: TGCGCCAGCAGCTCCCGACAGGGGCAAACGAACACCGGGGAGCTGTTTTTT.

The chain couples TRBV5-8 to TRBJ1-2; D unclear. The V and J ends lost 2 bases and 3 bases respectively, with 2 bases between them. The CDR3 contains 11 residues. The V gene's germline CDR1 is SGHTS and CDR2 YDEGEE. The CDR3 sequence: CASSFDYGYTF. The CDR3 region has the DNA TGTGCCAGCAGCTTTGACTATGGCTACACCTTC.

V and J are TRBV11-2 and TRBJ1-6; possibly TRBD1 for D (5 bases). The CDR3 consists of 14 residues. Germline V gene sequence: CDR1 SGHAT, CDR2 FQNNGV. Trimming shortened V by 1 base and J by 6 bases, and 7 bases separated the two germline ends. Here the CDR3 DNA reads TGTGCCAGCAGCTTAGGCGGGACTAATTCACCCCTCCACTTT. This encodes CASSLGGTNSPLHF.

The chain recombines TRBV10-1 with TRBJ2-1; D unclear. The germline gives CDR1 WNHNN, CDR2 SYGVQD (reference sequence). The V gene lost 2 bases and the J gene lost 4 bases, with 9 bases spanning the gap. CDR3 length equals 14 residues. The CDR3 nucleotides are TGCGCCAGCAGTGAGGGATCTGGGTACAATGAGCAGTTCTTC. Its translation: CASSEGSGYNEQFF.

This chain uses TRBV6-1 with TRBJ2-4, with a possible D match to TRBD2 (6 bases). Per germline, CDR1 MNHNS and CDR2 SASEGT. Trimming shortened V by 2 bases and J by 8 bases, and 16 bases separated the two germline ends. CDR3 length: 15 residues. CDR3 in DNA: TGTGCCAGCAGTGAACGGGCTAGCGACTTATACATTCAGTACTTC. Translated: CASSERASDLYIQYF.

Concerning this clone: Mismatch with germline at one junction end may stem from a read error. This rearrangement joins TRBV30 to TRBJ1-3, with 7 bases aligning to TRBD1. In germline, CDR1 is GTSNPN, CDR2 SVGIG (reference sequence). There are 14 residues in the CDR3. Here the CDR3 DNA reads TGTGCCTGGAGCCCACGACAGGGAGGAAACGCCATATATTTT. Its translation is CAWSPRQGGNAIYF.

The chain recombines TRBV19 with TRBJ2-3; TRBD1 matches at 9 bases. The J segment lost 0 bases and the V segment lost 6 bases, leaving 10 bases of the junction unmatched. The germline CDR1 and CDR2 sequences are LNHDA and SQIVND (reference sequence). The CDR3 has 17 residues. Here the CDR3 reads CASRGTGFRSSTDTQYF. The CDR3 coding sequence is TGTGCCAGTAGGGGGACAGGGTTCAGGTCTAGCACAGATACGCAGTATTTT.

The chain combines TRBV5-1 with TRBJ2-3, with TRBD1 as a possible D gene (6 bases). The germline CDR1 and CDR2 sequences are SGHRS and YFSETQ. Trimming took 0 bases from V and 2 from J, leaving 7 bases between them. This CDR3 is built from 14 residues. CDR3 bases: TGCGCCAGCAGCTTGGGACAGGACACAGATACGCAGTATTTT. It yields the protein CASSLGQDTDTQYF.

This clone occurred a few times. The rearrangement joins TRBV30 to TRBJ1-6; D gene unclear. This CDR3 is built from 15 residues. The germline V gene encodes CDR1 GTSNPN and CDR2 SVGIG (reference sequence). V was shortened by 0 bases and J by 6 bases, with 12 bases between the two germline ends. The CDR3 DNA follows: TGTGCCTGGAGTGTACACCCTACTTCTAATTCACCCCTCCACTTT. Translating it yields CAWSVHPTSNSPLHF.

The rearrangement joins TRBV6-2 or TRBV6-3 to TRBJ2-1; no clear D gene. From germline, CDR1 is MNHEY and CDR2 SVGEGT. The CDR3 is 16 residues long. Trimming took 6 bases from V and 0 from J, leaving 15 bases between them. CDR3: CASSQPVWSSYNEQFF. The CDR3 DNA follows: TGTGCCAGCAGCCAACCCGTGTGGAGCTCCTACAATGAGCAGTTCTTC.

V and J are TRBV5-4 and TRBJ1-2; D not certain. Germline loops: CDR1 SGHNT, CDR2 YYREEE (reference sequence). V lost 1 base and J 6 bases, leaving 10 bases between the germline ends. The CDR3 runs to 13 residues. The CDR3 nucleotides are TGTGCCAGCAGCTTGACTGGGAAGGATGGCTACACCTTC. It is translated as CASSLTGKDGYTF.

The DNA for the CDR3 is TGTGCCAGCAGCCAGCCCAGGGGAGGGGAGACCCAGTACTTC. The encoded protein is CASSQPRGGETQYF. The chain joins TRBV7-2 to TRBJ2-5, with D maybe TRBD2 (7 bases). Germline lookup yields CDR1 SGHTA and CDR2 FQGNSA. CDR3 length: 14 amino acids. Trimming left V 5 bases short and J 5 bases short, with 15 bases between. Complete variable domain (other parts from reference TRBV7-2 and TRBJ2-5): GAGVSQSPSNKVTEKGKDVELRCDPISGHTALYWYRQSLGQGLEFLIYFQGNSAPDKSGLPSDRFSAERTGGSVSTLTIQRTQQEDSAVYLCASSQPRGGETQYFGPGTRLLVL.

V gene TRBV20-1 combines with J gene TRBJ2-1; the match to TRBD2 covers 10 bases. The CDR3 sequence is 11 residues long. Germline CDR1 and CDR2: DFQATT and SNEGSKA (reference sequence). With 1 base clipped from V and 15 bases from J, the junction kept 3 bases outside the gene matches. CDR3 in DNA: TGCAGTGCTAGAGGACTAGCGGGCGGGTTCTTC. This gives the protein CSARGLAGGFF.

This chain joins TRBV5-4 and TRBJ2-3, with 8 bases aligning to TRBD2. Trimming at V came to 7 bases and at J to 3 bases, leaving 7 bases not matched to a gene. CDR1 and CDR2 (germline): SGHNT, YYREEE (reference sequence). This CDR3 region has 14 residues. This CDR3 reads CASLARGGTDTQYF. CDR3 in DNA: TGTGCCAGCTTAGCCCGGGGGGGGACAGATACGCAGTATTTT.

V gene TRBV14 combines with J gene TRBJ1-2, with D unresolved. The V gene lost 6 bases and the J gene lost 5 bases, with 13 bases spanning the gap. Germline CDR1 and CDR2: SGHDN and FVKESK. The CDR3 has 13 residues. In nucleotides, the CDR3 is TGTGCCAGCAGTCCAGGTTATGAGTATGGCTACACCTTC. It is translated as CASSPGYEYGYTF.

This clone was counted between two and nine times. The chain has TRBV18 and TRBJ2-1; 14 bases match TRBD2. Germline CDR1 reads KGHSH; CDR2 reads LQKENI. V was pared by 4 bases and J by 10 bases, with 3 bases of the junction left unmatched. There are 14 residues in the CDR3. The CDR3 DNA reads TGTGCCAGCTCACAAGGACTAGCGGGGGGCGAGCAGTTCTTC. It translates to CASSQGLAGGEQFF.

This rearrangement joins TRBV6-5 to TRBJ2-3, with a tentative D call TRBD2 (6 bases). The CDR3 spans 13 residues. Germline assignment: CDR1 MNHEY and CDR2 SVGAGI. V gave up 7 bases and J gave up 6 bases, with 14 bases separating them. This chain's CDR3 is CASTPRRGDTQYF. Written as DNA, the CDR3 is TGTGCCAGCACACCCAGGCGGGGTGATACGCAGTATTTT.

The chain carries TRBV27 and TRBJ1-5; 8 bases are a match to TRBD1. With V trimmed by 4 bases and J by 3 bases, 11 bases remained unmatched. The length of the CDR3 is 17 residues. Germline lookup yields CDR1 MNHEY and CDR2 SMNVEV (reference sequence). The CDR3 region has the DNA TGTGCCAGCAGTTCCCACGAAGACAGGGGATTCAATCAGCCCCAGCATTTT. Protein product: CASSSHEDRGFNQPQHF.

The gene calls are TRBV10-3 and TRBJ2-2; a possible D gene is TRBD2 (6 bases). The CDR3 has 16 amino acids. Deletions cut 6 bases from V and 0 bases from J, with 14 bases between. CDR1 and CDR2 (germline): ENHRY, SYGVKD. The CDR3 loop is CAISHPGLSNTGELFF. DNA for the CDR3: TGTGCCATCAGCCACCCGGGACTCTCGAACACCGGGGAGCTGTTTTTT.

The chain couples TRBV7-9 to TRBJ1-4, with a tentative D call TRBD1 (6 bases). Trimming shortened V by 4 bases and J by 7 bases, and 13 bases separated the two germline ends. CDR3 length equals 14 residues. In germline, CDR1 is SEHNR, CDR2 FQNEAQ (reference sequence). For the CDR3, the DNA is TGTGCCAGCAGCTCCCTTAGGGGGGTTGAAAAACTGTTTTTT. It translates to CASSSLRGVEKLFF.

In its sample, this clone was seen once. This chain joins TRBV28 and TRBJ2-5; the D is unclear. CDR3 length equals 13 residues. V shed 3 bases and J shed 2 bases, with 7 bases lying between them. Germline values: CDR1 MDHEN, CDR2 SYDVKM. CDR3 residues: CASSLLQQETQYF. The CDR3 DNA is TGTGCCAGCAGTTTGCTACAACAAGAGACCCAGTACTTC.

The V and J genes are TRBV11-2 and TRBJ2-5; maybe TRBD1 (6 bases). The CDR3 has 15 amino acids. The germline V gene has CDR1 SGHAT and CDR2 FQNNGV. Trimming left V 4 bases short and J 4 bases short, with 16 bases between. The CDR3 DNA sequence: TGTGCCAGCAGCTCCCGAGGGCTAGGGGGAGAGACCCAGTACTTC. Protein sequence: CASSSRGLGGETQYF.

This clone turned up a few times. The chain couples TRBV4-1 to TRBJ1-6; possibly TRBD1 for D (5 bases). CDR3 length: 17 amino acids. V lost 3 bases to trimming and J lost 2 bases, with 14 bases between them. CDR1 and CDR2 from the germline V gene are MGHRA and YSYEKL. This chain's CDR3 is CASSQSGGGTYNSPLHF. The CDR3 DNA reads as TGCGCCAGCAGCCAGTCGGGGGGAGGAACCTATAATTCACCCCTCCACTTT.

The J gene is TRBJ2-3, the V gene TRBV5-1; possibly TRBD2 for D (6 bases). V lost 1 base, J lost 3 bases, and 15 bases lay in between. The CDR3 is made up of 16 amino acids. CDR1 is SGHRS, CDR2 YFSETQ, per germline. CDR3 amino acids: CASSLKVGGGTDTQYF. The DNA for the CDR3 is TGCGCCAGCAGCTTGAAAGTCGGGGGTGGGACAGATACGCAGTATTTT. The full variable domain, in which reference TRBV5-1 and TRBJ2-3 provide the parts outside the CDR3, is KAGVTQTPRYLIKTRGQQVTLSCSPISGHRSVSWYQQTPGQGLQFLFEYFSETQRNKGNFPGRFSGRQFSNSRSEMNVSTLELGDSALYLCASSLKVGGGTDTQYFGPGTRLTVL.

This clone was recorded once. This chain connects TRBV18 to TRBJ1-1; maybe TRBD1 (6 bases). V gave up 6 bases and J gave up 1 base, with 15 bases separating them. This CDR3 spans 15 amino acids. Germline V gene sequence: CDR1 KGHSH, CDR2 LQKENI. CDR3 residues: CASSRQGGENTEAFF. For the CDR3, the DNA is TGTGCCAGCTCCCGCCAAGGGGGTGAGAACACTGAAGCTTTCTTT.

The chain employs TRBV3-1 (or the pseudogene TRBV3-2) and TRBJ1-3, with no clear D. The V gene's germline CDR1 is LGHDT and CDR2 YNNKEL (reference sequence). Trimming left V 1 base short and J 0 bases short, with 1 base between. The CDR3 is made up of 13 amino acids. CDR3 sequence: CASSQASGNTIYF. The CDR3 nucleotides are TGTGCCAGCAGCCAAGCCTCTGGAAACACCATATATTTT.